The 15 T cell receptor beta chains listed next were all sequenced from one sample in a study of PD-1 blockade in classical Hodgkin lymphoma. Clones were read by immunoSEQ multiplex PCR, and TCRdb kept only the in-frame ones, dropping some. The sample holds 30,000 or so clones, approximately 85% seen once. Every single patient, without exception, relapsed after autologous stem cell transplantation, and brentuximab vedotin exposure varied. Magnetic negative selection purified CD4+ T cells from thawed PBMCs. This specimen consisted of CD4+ T cells from blood, obtained at baseline. These TCRs come from a human donor with classical Hodgkin lymphoma.

The chain links TRBV25-1 to TRBJ2-2, with 12 bases that match TRBD2. The CDR3 is 18 amino acids. V gave up 4 bases and J gave up 0 bases; unmatched junction bases: 6. CDR1 is MGHDK and CDR2 is SYGVNS in the germline V gene. The CDR3 loop reads CASSAGTSGFPNTGELFF. The CDR3 DNA reads as TGTGCCAGCAGTGCCGGGACTAGCGGGTTCCCGAACACCGGGGAGCTGTTTTTT.

This clone was seen only once. The J gene is TRBJ2-7, the V gene TRBV2, with D maybe TRBD2 (5 bases). Per germline, CDR1 SNHLY and CDR2 FYNNEI. The CDR3 covers 12 residues. The germline V and J ends were trimmed by 6 bases and 3 bases, with 9 bases remaining between them. In nucleotides, the CDR3 is TGTGCCAGCAGCCTAGCCAACTACGAGCAGTACTTC. Translation gives CASSLANYEQYF.

The rearrangement uses TRBV30 and TRBJ2-2; 10 nucleotides agree with TRBD2. V lost 5 bases to trimming and J lost 4 bases; unmatched junction nucleotides: 13. CDR1 and CDR2 from the germline V gene are GTSNPN and SVGIG (reference sequence). This CDR3 has 17 amino acids. CDR3 DNA: TGTGCCTGGCCCAATGCCGGGACTAGCGACTCCACCGGGGAGCTGTTTTTT. As protein: CAWPNAGTSDSTGELFF. The complete variable domain, with remaining parts taken from reference TRBV30 and TRBJ2-2, reads SQTIHQWPATLVQPVGSPLSLECTVEGTSNPNLYWYRQAAGRGLQLLFYSVGIGQISSEVPQNLSASRPQDRQFILSSKKLLLSDSGFYLCAWPNAGTSDSTGELFFGEGSRLTVL.

V usage is TRBV9 and J usage is TRBJ1-1, with D possibly matching TRBD1 (5 bases). V shed 7 bases and J shed 10 bases, with 14 bases lying between them. The CDR3 is 11 amino acids. In germline, CDR1 is SGDLS, CDR2 YYNGEE. In DNA, the CDR3 is TGTGCCAGCCAGAGTTTGGGGGTAGCTTTCTTT. This encodes CASQSLGVAFF. Looking up the rest from reference TRBV9 and TRBJ1-1 gives the full variable domain: DSGVTQTPKHLITATGQRVTLRCSPRSGDLSVYWYQQSLDQGLQFLIQYYNGEERAKGNILERFSAQQFPDLHSELNLSSLELGDSALYFCASQSLGVAFFGQGTRLTVV.

This chain links TRBV2 with TRBJ1-4; 10 bases match TRBD1. V lost 5 bases and J lost 8; bases outside the gene matches: 5. The CDR3 extends over 14 amino acids. Per the germline V gene, CDR1 is SNHLY and CDR2 is FYNNEI. The CDR3 spells CASSLDRGLEKLFF. The CDR3 nucleotides are TGTGCCAGCAGTCTTGACAGGGGGCTGGAAAAACTGTTTTTT.

The chain joins TRBV19 to TRBJ2-5, with D perhaps matching TRBD1 (6 bases). V lost 8 bases and J 3 bases, leaving 22 bases between the germline ends. Germline CDR1 and CDR2: LNHDA and SQIVND (reference sequence). This CDR3 has 16 amino acids. CDR3 sequence reads: CASSLRQAPVEETQYF. In DNA, the CDR3 is TGTGCCAGTTCCCTTCGACAGGCCCCTGTTGAAGAGACCCAGTACTTC.

V and J are TRBV18 and TRBJ1-2, with D possibly being TRBD1 (6 bases). Looked up from germline, CDR1 is KGHSH and CDR2 is LQKENI. With 3 bases removed from V and 2 bases from J, the gap between germline ends came to 7 bases. There are 13 residues in the CDR3. CDR3 protein: CASSPDRNYGYTF. CDR3 nucleotides: TGTGCCAGCTCACCCGACAGGAACTATGGCTACACCTTC. The whole variable domain, filled in from reference TRBV18 and TRBJ1-2, reads NAGVMQNPRHLVRRRGQEARLRCSPMKGHSHVYWYRQLPEEGLKFMVYLQKENIIDESGMPKERFSAEFPKEGPSILRIQQVVRGDSAAYFCASSPDRNYGYTFGSGTRLTVV.

V and J are TRBV11-2 and TRBJ2-1; 8 nucleotides match TRBD2. CDR1 SGHAT and CDR2 FQNNGV come from the germline V gene. The V and J ends lost 1 base and 1 base, in that order; junction bases with no gene match: 6. The CDR3 spans 17 residues. The CDR3 protein is CASSLVGSSGSYNEQFF. The CDR3 DNA sequence: TGTGCCAGCAGCTTAGTAGGTTCTAGCGGGTCCTACAATGAGCAGTTCTTC. Drawing the rest from reference TRBV11-2 and TRBJ2-1, the complete variable domain is EAGVAQSPRYKIIEKRQSVAFWCNPISGHATLYWYQQILGQGPKLLIQFQNNGVVDDSQLPKDRFSAERLKGVDSTLKIQPAKLEDSAVYLCASSLVGSSGSYNEQFFGPGTRLTVL.

This sequence joins TRBV6-1 and TRBJ1-1; D unresolved. This CDR3 has 10 residues. Germline assignment: CDR1 MNHNS and CDR2 SASEGT. Trimming removed 1 base at V and 12 bases at J, with 6 bases between. The CDR3 is CASSEVRPFF. The CDR3 coding sequence is TGTGCCAGCAGTGAAGTTCGGCCTTTCTTT.

V and J are TRBV30 and TRBJ1-1, with TRBD1 as a possible D gene (5 bases). Germline lookup yields CDR1 GTSNPN and CDR2 SVGIG (reference sequence). The CDR3 totals 14 residues. Trimming took off 1 base at V and 5 bases at J, with 14 bases between the two ends. The CDR3 sequence: CAWSAPPGSTEAFF. DNA of the CDR3: TGTGCCTGGAGTGCCCCCCCAGGGAGTACTGAAGCTTTCTTT.

The chain couples TRBV11-2 to TRBJ1-1; D not resolved. CDR1 and CDR2 (germline): SGHAT, FQNNGV. The V end lost 1 base, the J end lost 2 bases, and 11 bases lay between the germline ends. The CDR3 runs to 15 residues. CDR3 sequence reads: CASSLGWRQNTEAFF. In nucleotides, the CDR3 is TGTGCCAGCAGCTTAGGGTGGAGGCAAAACACTGAAGCTTTCTTT.

This chain uses TRBV9 with TRBJ1-3; TRBD1 is a possible D gene (5 bases). V lost 2 bases, J lost 2 bases, and 14 bases lay in between. The CDR3 has 16 amino acids. CDR1 SGDLS and CDR2 YYNGEE come from the germline V gene. CDR3 amino acids: CASSVDSGGTGNTIYF. The CDR3 DNA sequence: TGTGCCAGCAGCGTCGACTCGGGGGGTACTGGAAACACCATATATTTT.

This sequence joins TRBV7-2 and TRBJ2-7; D unclear. Germline CDR1 is SGHTA and CDR2 is FQGNSA. Trimming shortened V by 1 base and J by 6 bases, and 13 bases separated the two germline ends. This CDR3 contains 14 residues. CDR3 protein: CASSLEGRQIEQYF. CDR3 coding DNA: TGTGCCAGCAGCTTAGAAGGACGCCAAATCGAGCAGTACTTC.

Only a few counts were recorded for this clone. The gene calls are TRBV10-3 and TRBJ2-3; D unclear. Germline CDR1 and CDR2: ENHRY and SYGVKD. This CDR3 has 13 amino acids. The germline V and J ends were trimmed by 10 bases and 0 bases, with 11 bases remaining between them. The CDR3 loop is CATASTSTDTQYF. CDR3 coding DNA: TGTGCCACAGCTTCCACTAGCACAGATACGCAGTATTTT.

The chain employs TRBV6-5 and TRBJ1-5; no clear D. Germline V lookup: CDR1 MNHEY, CDR2 SVGAGI. The CDR3 is made up of 13 amino acids. The V and J ends lost 5 bases and 0 bases respectively, with 5 bases between them. This CDR3 is CASSPNSNQPQHF. The CDR3 DNA reads TGTGCCAGCAGTCCTAATAGCAATCAGCCCCAGCATTTT.